Sequencing of this T cell receptor beta chain was carried out in a study of blood T cell repertoires in COVID-19. The wider study: From the United States, Italy and Spain came samples of acute and convalescent COVID-19.

TCRdb's table, derived via immunoSEQ multiplex PCR, lists solely in-frame clones and lacks some. The table has around 130,000 clones, roughly 84% seen once; the top ten hold about 1.5%. CDR1 is MNHNS, CDR2 SASEGT, per germline. This CDR3 is built from 17 residues. With 2 bases clipped from V and 6 bases from J, the junction kept 13 bases outside the gene matches. This TCR was recovered from a man aged 60 to 69 with acute or convalescent COVID-19. The chain joins TRBV6-1 to TRBJ1-1, with 9 bases lining up with TRBD1. Sequenced material: peripheral blood. In DNA, the CDR3 is TGTGCCAGCAGTGAAACCCCGGGACAGGGCCCCCACCCTGAAGCTTTCTTT. Its translation is CASSETPGQGPHPEAFF.